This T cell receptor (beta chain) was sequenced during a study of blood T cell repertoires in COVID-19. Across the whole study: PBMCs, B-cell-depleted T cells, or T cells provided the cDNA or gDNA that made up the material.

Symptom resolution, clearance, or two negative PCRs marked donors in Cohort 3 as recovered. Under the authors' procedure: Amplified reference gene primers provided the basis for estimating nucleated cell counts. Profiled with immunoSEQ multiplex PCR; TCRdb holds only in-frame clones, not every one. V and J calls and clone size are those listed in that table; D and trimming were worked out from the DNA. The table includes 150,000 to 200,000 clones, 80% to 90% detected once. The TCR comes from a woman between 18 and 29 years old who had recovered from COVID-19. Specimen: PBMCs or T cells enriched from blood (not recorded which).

The chain's CDR3 is CASSQDPQQGHGGYTF. As DNA, the CDR3 is TGTGCCAGCAGCCAAGACCCACAACAGGGACATGGAGGCTACACCTTC. This rearrangement joins TRBV4-2 to TRBJ1-2; TRBD1 might be the D (6 bases). The germline V and J ends were trimmed by 0 bases and 8 bases, with 19 bases remaining between them. This CDR3 comprises 16 residues. Germline CDR1 reads LGHNA; CDR2 reads YNFKEQ.